This T cell receptor beta chain emerged from a study of T-cell reconstitution after alpha-beta-depleted transplantation in children. Ten or more counts support this clonotype. No antigen is known for it. Findings of the study overall: About two months after transplant, alpha-beta T cells reportedly came from several hundred expanded graft clones.

Unique molecular identifiers tagged the TCRbeta library. TCRdb recomputed calls from the PCR reads with MiXCR, one row per CDR3 protein. The table has around 370,000 distinct CDR3 sequences, 15% to 20% seen once. Germline CDR1 and CDR2: SGHKS and YYEKEE (reference sequence). This CDR3 has 13 amino acids. Trimming removed 0 bases at V and 3 bases at J, with 7 bases between. The chain links TRBV5-5 to TRBJ2-7; no firm D call. The TCR comes from a male patient aged 2-15 years who had a stem cell transplant for acute lymphoblastic leukemia, so the T cells may come from the graft donor. The input for sequencing was PBMCs, mostly from graft donor cells, taken 360 days after TCRalphabeta/CD19-depleted stem cell transplant. Here the CDR3 reads CASSLVASYEQYF. DNA for the CDR3: TGTGCCAGCAGCTTGGTCGCGAGCTACGAGCAGTACTTC. The whole variable domain, filled in from reference TRBV5-5 and TRBJ2-7, reads DAGVTQSPTHLIKTRGQQVTLRCSPISGHKSVSWYQQVLGQGPQFIFQYYEKEERGRGNFPDRFSARQFPNYSSELNVNALLLGDSALYLCASSLVASYEQYFGPGTRLTVT.